What follows are 9 T cell receptor beta chains derived from one specimen sequenced in a study of cytomegalovirus exposure and HLA in healthy donors. This PCR relied on a set of 60 Vbeta primers and 13 Jbeta primers. TCRdb keeps only in-frame clones here, not all; method: immunoSEQ multiplex PCR. The sample lists 150,000 to 160,000 clones, more than 60% seen once, with approximately 4% in the top ten. The sequencing sample was made of PBMCs. These receptors were collected from a woman between 40 and 55 years old in good health and CMV-seronegative.

CDR3 in DNA: TGTGCCACCTCCCGGGACAGCTCCTACGAGCAGTACTTC. This sequence encodes CATSRDSSYEQYF. This chain uses TRBV2 with TRBJ2-7; 7 nucleotides match TRBD1. This CDR3 has 13 residues. V was clipped by 10 bases and J by 0 bases; unmatched bases: 6. In germline, CDR1 is SNHLY, CDR2 FYNNEI.

The V and J genes are TRBV5-8 and TRBJ1-3, with unresolved D. V was pared by 0 bases and J by 2 bases, with 6 bases between. CDR1 and CDR2 from the germline V gene are SGHTS and YDEGEE. The CDR3 loop spans 14 amino acids. The CDR3 DNA follows: TGTGCCAGCAGCTTGGTTGTAACTGGAAACACCATATATTTT. As protein: CASSLVVTGNTIYF.

The V and J genes are TRBV5-4 and TRBJ2-1; D remains unclear. The V and J ends lost 7 bases and 2 bases respectively, with 16 bases between them. The CDR3 spans 15 residues. Germline-derived CDR1 and CDR2 are SGHNT and YYREEE (reference sequence). CDR3 nucleotides: TGTGCCAGCGGGCCCCCCGGAAGGACCTACAATGAGCAGTTCTTC. Protein: CASGPPGRTYNEQFF.

The CDR3 here is CASSLGGLSYEQYF. Here the CDR3 DNA reads TGTGCCAGCAGCTTGGGGGGGCTCTCCTACGAGCAGTACTTC. The rearrangement links TRBV5-6 to TRBJ2-7; TRBD1 might be the D (6 bases). V shed 0 bases and J shed 0 bases, with 7 bases lying between them. The CDR3 consists of 14 residues. CDR1 is SGHDT and CDR2 is YYEEEE in the germline V gene.

This clone was seen only once. Germline and junction disagree at one end, which may indicate a read error. The chain recombines TRBV7-6 with TRBJ1-2; 7 bases are shared with TRBD1. Germline-derived CDR1 and CDR2 are SGHVS and FNYEAQ. The CDR3 has 16 residues. The CDR3 DNA follows: TGTGCCGGCAGCTTAGAAAGTGCCGGGACAGTCTATGGCTACACCTTC. Protein: CAGSLESAGTVYGYTF.

This chain links TRBV6-1 with TRBJ1-2; 7 positions agree with TRBD1. CDR1 MNHNS and CDR2 SASEGT come from the germline V gene. The CDR3 runs 14 residues. Unmatched junction bases numbered 9, after V lost 6 bases and J lost 5 bases. CDR3 DNA: TGTGCCAGCAGGCTGGGACAGAACAGTTATGGCTACACCTTC. Its translation is CASRLGQNSYGYTF.

This chain links TRBV10-2 with TRBJ1-2; 7 positions match TRBD1. The ends lost 3 bases at V and 2 bases at J; junction bases unmatched: 12. CDR3 length equals 17 residues. The germline V gene has CDR1 WSHSY and CDR2 SAAADI. CDR3 nucleotides: TGCGCCAGCAGTGACCCGGAGGGACAGCTTATAAACTATGGCTACACCTTC. Translation gives CASSDPEGQLINYGYTF.

This chain joins TRBV28 and TRBJ2-2, with 7 bases aligning to TRBD1. The CDR3 runs to 16 residues. Germline loops: CDR1 MDHEN, CDR2 SYDVKM. Trimming removed 6 bases from V and 4 bases from J; junction bases left unmatched: 11. The CDR3 sequence: CASRSSVGQSTGELFF. CDR3 coding DNA: TGTGCCAGCAGGTCATCCGTGGGACAGTCCACCGGGGAGCTGTTTTTT.

The rearrangement uses TRBV6-1 and TRBJ2-5, with D tentatively TRBD1 (6 bases). CDR1 MNHNS and CDR2 SASEGT come from the germline V gene. Trimming pared 7 bases from V and 3 bases from J, leaving 21 bases between. This CDR3 is 16 amino acids long. The CDR3 DNA sequence: TGTGCCAGCACTGAGCCCGGACAGCCCGAAAAAGAGACCCAGTACTTC. Its translation is CASTEPGQPEKETQYF.